These 21 T cell receptor beta chains came from one sample sequenced in a study of shared clonotypes between healthy human individuals. Produced via immunoSEQ multiplex PCR; TCRdb's table is partial and in-frame only. The table records approximately 2.3 million clones, over 85% of them present only once. The sequenced sample consisted of naive CD4+ T cells from PBMCs. Noted subset: CD45RA+ positively selected. The receptor set was obtained from a man aged 18 to 29 in good health. Some clones in this sample may be carry-over from other donors' samples.

This chain uses TRBV15 with TRBJ2-1; D gene ambiguous. CDR1 and CDR2 (germline): LNHNV, YYDKDF (reference sequence). The CDR3 runs 15 residues. With 1 base removed from V and 2 bases from J, the gap between germline ends came to 9 bases. The CDR3 nucleotides are TGTGCCACCAGCAGAGGTCGCCACCCCTACAATGAGCAGTTCTTC. Translating gives CATSRGRHPYNEQFF.

The chain links TRBV5-3 to TRBJ2-7; D not resolved. TRBV5-3 is sorted into the ORF group, with uncertain function. The CDR3 runs to 16 residues. V lost 3 bases, J lost 3 bases, and 19 bases lay in between. CDR3 nucleotide sequence: TGTGCCAGAAGCTCCCATGGCTTGACTCACCACTACGAGCAGTACTTC. Its protein is CARSSHGLTHHYEQYF.

V usage is TRBV2 and J usage is TRBJ2-7; D unclear. Looked up from germline, CDR1 is SNHLY and CDR2 is FYNNEI. CDR3 size: 13 residues. V was trimmed by 8 bases and J by 1 base, leaving 12 bases between them. The CDR3 is CASLGIGSYEQYF. As DNA, the CDR3 is TGTGCCAGCCTAGGGATCGGGTCCTACGAGCAGTACTTC.

The J gene is TRBJ1-2, the V gene TRBV2; 7 nucleotides align to TRBD1. The CDR3 is 16 residues long. Germline V gives CDR1 SNHLY, CDR2 FYNNEI. The junction had 16 bases not matched to a gene; V was cut back by 4 bases and J by 8 bases. The CDR3 sequence is CASSGTRGQPLLGYTF. CDR3 in DNA: TGTGCCAGCAGTGGAACCCGGGGACAGCCGCTCCTCGGCTACACCTTC.

Points on this clone: A much larger clone is a single base away; this may be a read error. Other nucleotide sequences in the sample specify the same CDR3. The V and J genes are TRBV6-1 and TRBJ2-5; D is uncertain. The CDR3 sequence is 11 residues long. Trimming removed 6 bases from V and 1 base from J, with 3 bases in between. CDR1 MNHNS and CDR2 SASEGT come from the germline V gene. CDR3 DNA sequence: TGTGCCAGCAGATCCCAAGAGACCCAGTACTTC. It specifies CASRSQETQYF.

This chain uses TRBV15 with TRBJ2-5; the D gene is possibly TRBD1 (6 bases). V lost 4 bases and J lost 3, with 12 bases in between. Germline-derived CDR1 and CDR2 are LNHNV and YYDKDF (reference sequence). The CDR3 runs to 14 residues. CDR3: CATSTGTPKETQYF. CDR3 in DNA: TGTGCCACCAGCACCGGGACACCAAAAGAGACCCAGTACTTC.

The rearrangement joins TRBV7-2 to TRBJ2-2, with a tentative D call TRBD2 (6 bases). There are 14 residues in the CDR3. Trimming removed 8 bases at V and 0 bases at J, with 10 bases between. Germline V gene data show CDR1 as SGHTA and CDR2 as FQGNSA. The CDR3 is CASAGRANTGELFF. CDR3 DNA: TGTGCCAGCGCGGGACGGGCGAACACCGGGGAGCTGTTTTTT.

This chain connects TRBV9 to TRBJ2-4, with D possibly TRBD2 on 5 matching bases. This CDR3 comprises 14 residues. The ends were cut back, 3 bases at V and 0 bases at J, with 7 bases in the middle. The germline V gene encodes CDR1 SGDLS and CDR2 YYNGEE. CDR3 sequence reads: CASSDGLAKNIQYF. CDR3 in DNA: TGTGCCAGCAGCGACGGACTAGCCAAAAACATTCAGTACTTC.

V gene TRBV4-2 combines with J gene TRBJ1-2; D call uncertain. CDR1 and CDR2 from the germline V gene are LGHNA and YNFKEQ. The CDR3 consists of 18 residues. V was shortened by 0 bases and J by 5 bases, with 22 bases between the two germline ends. CDR3 bases: TGTGCCAGCAGCCAAGAAATCTCCGACACCTTACGACCGTATGGCTACACCTTC. It specifies CASSQEISDTLRPYGYTF.

This clone was detected once. Other DNA sequences of this sample code for an identical CDR3. The genes are TRBV29-1 and TRBJ2-7; D is perhaps TRBD2 (6 bases). The CDR3 loop spans 11 amino acids. Trimming pared 4 bases from V and 6 bases from J, leaving 10 bases between. Germline lookup yields CDR1 SQVTM and CDR2 ANQGSEA. The CDR3 loop reads CSVGGGGEQYF. CDR3 sequence (DNA): TGCAGCGTTGGTGGGGGAGGCGAGCAGTACTTC.

The chain uses TRBV5-4 and TRBJ2-6, with TRBD1 as a possible D gene (6 bases). Trimming took off 0 bases at V and 8 bases at J, with 12 bases between the two ends. Germline V gene lookup returns CDR1 SGHNT and CDR2 YYREEE (reference sequence). The CDR3 length is 15 residues. The CDR3 here is CASSLGGQGPNVLTF. DNA for the CDR3: TGTGCCAGCAGCTTGGGGGGCCAGGGGCCCAACGTCCTGACTTTC.

This clone was seen just once. This chain connects TRBV5-4 to TRBJ2-3; TRBD2 aligns across 10 bases. Trimming cost V 0 bases and J 4 bases; bases outside gene matches: 5. From germline, CDR1 is SGHNT and CDR2 YYREEE (reference sequence). The CDR3 runs to 16 residues. CDR3 loop: CASSLVASGRADTQYF. The CDR3 DNA reads as TGTGCCAGCAGCTTGGTGGCTAGCGGGAGAGCAGATACGCAGTATTTT.

This chain joins TRBV18 and TRBJ2-5; possible D gene TRBD1, 5 bases. The CDR3 sequence is 15 residues long. CDR1 and CDR2 (germline): KGHSH, LQKENI. V lost 2 bases and J lost 5, with 15 bases in between. The CDR3 DNA follows: TGTGCCAGCTCACCAATCCAGGGAACTCAGGAGACCCAGTACTTC. Residues: CASSPIQGTQETQYF.

This clone has more than one count but fewer than ten. The chain couples TRBV15 to TRBJ1-1; perhaps TRBD1 as D (6 bases). Trimming took off 5 bases at V and 1 base at J, with 14 bases between the two ends. This CDR3 contains 15 residues. CDR1 LNHNV and CDR2 YYDKDF come from the germline V gene (reference sequence). The CDR3 sequence is CATSASSRGNTEAFF. In DNA, the CDR3 is TGTGCCACCAGCGCATCCAGCAGGGGGAACACTGAAGCTTTCTTT. The variable domain in full, with the rest retrieved from reference TRBV15 and TRBJ1-1, is DAMVIQNPRYQVTQFGKPVTLSCSQTLNHNVMYWYQQKSSQAPKLLFHYYDKDFNNEADTPDNFQSRRPNTSFCFLDIRSPGLGDTAMYLCATSASSRGNTEAFFGQGTRLTVV.

The chain carries TRBV19 and TRBJ2-7; 8 bases align to TRBD1. The CDR3 sequence is 12 residues long. With 5 bases clipped from V and 5 bases from J, the junction kept 2 bases outside the gene matches. CDR1 LNHDA and CDR2 SQIVND come from the germline V gene (reference sequence). Here the CDR3 DNA reads TGTGCCAGTAGTCCACAGGGGGACGAGCAGTACTTC. This gives the protein CASSPQGDEQYF.

This clone was counted a single time. J is TRBJ2-5 and V is TRBV6-6; 8 bases align to TRBD1. The CDR3 is 16 residues long. J was trimmed by 4 bases and V by 6 bases; bases with no gene match: 13. Germline CDR1 MNHNY, CDR2 SVGAGI (reference sequence). The CDR3 coding sequence is TGTGCCAGCAGCCGAACTGCTGGACAGGGCATAGAGACCCAGTACTTC. Its protein product is CASSRTAGQGIETQYF.

This clone showed up just once. The final CDR3 position lacks the conserved phenylalanine or tryptophan, pointing to a likely read error. The DNA is left out, because the CDR3 cannot be placed on it with certainty; the CDR3 is given as TCRdb lists it. The gene calls are TRBV6-4 and TRBJ1-1; TRBD1, the D gene given by the table, was not confirmed from the DNA. Ends included, the CDR3 has 9 residues. CDR1 and CDR2 (germline): MRHNA, SNTAGT. This CDR3 is CASSRWASR.

Notes on this clone: The same CDR3 also results from other DNA sequences found in this sample. The chain recombines TRBV5-1 with TRBJ2-5; D remains unclear. The CDR3 has 13 residues. V dropped 4 bases and J dropped 1 base, with 8 bases sitting between them. The germline V gene encodes CDR1 SGHRS and CDR2 YFSETQ. The CDR3 region is CASSVGSQETQYF. Here the CDR3 DNA reads TGCGCCAGCAGCGTTGGCTCCCAAGAGACCCAGTACTTC.

V usage is TRBV5-1 and J usage is TRBJ2-6, with 9 positions matching TRBD1. The germline gives CDR1 SGHRS, CDR2 YFSETQ. The ends lost 3 bases at V and 4 bases at J; junction bases unmatched: 14. This CDR3 comprises 19 residues. The CDR3, as DNA: TGCGCCAGCAGCTCGTCGCTGGGACAGGGACTCTTAGGGGCCAACGTCCTGACTTTC. It specifies CASSSSLGQGLLGANVLTF.

This chain connects TRBV7-9 to TRBJ2-5; 9 bases align to TRBD2. Germline-derived CDR1 and CDR2 are SEHNR and FQNEAQ (reference sequence). CDR3 length equals 14 residues. V dropped 1 base and J dropped 5; count of bases not matched to a gene: 2. CDR3 nucleotides: TGTGCCAGCAGCTTAGTAGCGGGGGCGGAGACCCAGTACTTC. Its protein is CASSLVAGAETQYF.

This chain connects TRBV28 to TRBJ2-7; D unclear. V lost 7 bases and J lost 6, with 16 bases in between. The CDR3 is 13 amino acids. Germline CDR1 MDHEN, CDR2 SYDVKM. The CDR3 nucleotides are TGTGCCAGCATACATTACCCTTCGAGCGAGCAGTACTTC. Amino acid sequence: CASIHYPSSEQYF.